Presented here are 8 T cell receptor beta chains from one specimen sequenced in a study of T-cell reconstitution after alpha-beta-depleted transplantation in children. The TCRbeta library was prepared with unique molecular identifiers. TCRdb re-called the PCR reads with MiXCR, one entry per CDR3 protein. The sample comprises hundreds of thousands of distinct CDR3 sequences, approximately 15% of which are singletons, and around 4.5% rests with the top ten. The input for sequencing was PBMCs, mostly from graft donor cells, taken 360 days after TCRalphabeta/CD19-depleted stem cell transplant. These receptors originate from a male patient between 10 and 17 years old who had a stem cell transplant for acute lymphoblastic leukemia, so the T cells may come from the graft donor.

This clonotype appeared a few times. The chain recombines TRBV29-1 with TRBJ2-7, with a weak D call TRBD2 (5 bases). V lost 1 base and J lost 7, with 26 bases in between. Germline CDR1 is SQVTM and CDR2 is ANQGSEA. The length of the CDR3 is 17 residues. The CDR3 region has the DNA TGCAGCGTTGAAGGAGGGATGACGACTGGAGCCTCTAGGGAGCAGTACTTC. It specifies CSVEGGMTTGASREQYF.

This chain uses TRBV4-1 with TRBJ2-3; 9 positions match TRBD2. Germline CDR1 MGHRA, CDR2 YSYEKL. The CDR3 totals 16 residues. Unmatched junction bases numbered 6, after V lost 0 bases and J lost 5 bases. The CDR3 DNA reads as TGCGCCAGCAGCCAAGAAAGCGGGAGGCGACTAGATACGCAGTATTTT. It is translated as CASSQESGRRLDTQYF.

The V gene is TRBV5-5, the J gene TRBJ1-5; D gene ambiguous. The CDR3 contains 16 residues. Trimming removed 4 bases from V and 5 bases from J, with 19 bases in between. CDR1 is SGHKS and CDR2 is YYEKEE in the germline V gene (reference sequence). The chain's CDR3 is CASSPRAFFAHQPQHF. The CDR3 region has the DNA TGTGCCAGCAGCCCACGGGCTTTCTTCGCCCATCAGCCCCAGCATTTT.

The chain couples TRBV20-1 to TRBJ1-1; D perhaps matches TRBD1 (6 bases). There are 13 residues in the CDR3. Germline V CDR1 and CDR2: DFQATT, SNEGSKA (reference sequence). V was pared by 6 bases and J by 4 bases, with 15 bases between. CDR3 protein: CSAYRTVGTEAFF. The CDR3 DNA follows: TGCAGTGCCTACCGGACAGTGGGCACTGAAGCTTTCTTT.

This clonotype turned up a few times. The rearrangement links TRBV25-1 to TRBJ1-2; 9 nucleotides agree with TRBD1. Losses at the gene ends were 7 bases for V and 8 bases for J; bases not matched to a gene: 8. CDR3 length: 13 amino acids. Germline V gene data show CDR1 as MGHDK and CDR2 as SYGVNS. This chain's CDR3 is CASTGTGTGGYTF. In DNA form, the CDR3 reads TGTGCCAGCACCGGGACAGGGACCGGCGGCTACACCTTC.

This clonotype was found many times. The gene calls are TRBV5-1 and TRBJ1-2; a weak D match, TRBD1 (5 bases). The V gene's germline CDR1 is SGHRS and CDR2 YFSETQ. This CDR3 is built from 12 residues. The ends were cut back, 5 bases at V and 3 bases at J, with 8 bases in the middle. CDR3 coding DNA: TGCGCCAGCAGTGACAGCTACTATGGCTACACCTTC. The encoded protein is CASSDSYYGYTF.

This clonotype was seen a few times. The CDR3 DNA reads TGTGCCAGCTCACCACTGCCGGAGGGCTCAGTCCCAGATACGCAGTATTTT. Its translation: CASSPLPEGSVPDTQYF. This chain connects TRBV18 to TRBJ2-3, with a possible D match to TRBD2 (6 bases). Trimming pared 1 base from V and 4 bases from J, leaving 18 bases between. This CDR3 contains 17 residues. Germline V gene data show CDR1 as KGHSH and CDR2 as LQKENI. Together with reference TRBV18 and TRBJ2-3, the CDR3 gives the full variable domain: NAGVMQNPRHLVRRRGQEARLRCSPMKGHSHVYWYRQLPEEGLKFMVYLQKENIIDESGMPKERFSAEFPKEGPSILRIQQVVRGDSAAYFCASSPLPEGSVPDTQYFGPGTRLTVL.

The CDR3 protein is CASRESTGVTF. As DNA, the CDR3 is TGTGCCAGCAGGGAGTCGACCGGAGTCACCTTC. The rearrangement links TRBV7-9 to TRBJ1-2, with D unresolved. The CDR3 contains 11 residues. Germline CDR1 reads SEHNR; CDR2 reads FQNEAQ (reference sequence). The V gene lost 6 bases and the J gene lost 13 bases, with 15 bases spanning the gap.